This entry features one TCR beta chain sequence. Antigen specificity is unknown. This CDR3 region has 16 residues. The trim removed 5 bases at V and 2 bases at J, leaving 9 bases unmatched. From germline, CDR1 is PRHDT and CDR2 FYEKMQ (reference sequence). This sample is part of a study of CD8 T cell repertoires and HIV-1 epitope variants. Study in general: An uncultured baseline aliquot held 1M T cells.

General study results and limits: Only beta chains were identified, marking proliferation to antigen, not function. Five clonotypes recognized Nef KF9, one HW9, none TAALDMSHF.

Survey-depth immunoSEQ sequencing covered TCR beta CDR3 regions. Sequenced by immunoSEQ multiplex PCR; TCRdb stores in-frame clones only, minus some. Here the sample spans approximately 90,000 clones, roughly 81% being singletons. This chain connects TRBV13 to TRBJ2-3; 8 bases match TRBD2. Sequencing was performed on uncultured baseline CD8+ T cells from peripheral blood mononuclear cells (PBMCs). The receptor was isolated from a male donor with HIV. The CDR3 region has the DNA TGTGCCAGCAGCCCTCGGGGGGGGGAGTACACAGATACGCAGTATTTT. Amino acids: CASSPRGGEYTDTQYF. The full variable domain, in which reference TRBV13 and TRBJ2-3 provide the parts outside the CDR3, is AAGVIQSPRHLIKEKRETATLKCYPIPRHDTVYWYQQGPGQDPQFLISFYEKMQSDKGSIPDRFSAQQFSDYHSELNMSSLELGDSALYFCASSPRGGEYTDTQYFGPGTRLTVL.